These T cell receptor beta chains were read from a single sample in a study of blood T cell repertoires in COVID-19. Measured with immunoSEQ multiplex PCR; TCRdb has only the in-frame clones, and not every one. The sample includes some 400,000 clones, 91% of them seen just once. Sample: PBMCs or T cells enriched from blood (not recorded which). These receptors came from a woman in her thirties or forties who had been exposed to COVID-19. Both conserved end residues are part of each CDR3. The D gene is left open where the match is weak. Only part of the rows carry a size: once, few, many, or a class if the clone is expanded.

clone size: few
V gene: TRBV20-1
D gene: NA
J gene: TRBJ1-2
CDR3 DNA: TGCAGTGCTAGTCGGCCCGGGGGATATGGCTACACCTTC
CDR3 protein: CSASRPGGYGYTF

clone size: NA
V gene: TRBV18
D gene: NA
J gene: TRBJ2-3
CDR3 DNA: TGTGCCAGCTCACCCAGAGGAACGGACACAGATACGCAGTATTTT
CDR3 protein: CASSPRGTDTDTQYF

clone size: NA
V gene: TRBV4-3
D gene: TRBD2
J gene: TRBJ2-7
CDR3 DNA: TGCGCCAGCAGCCACACTAGCGGCTCCTACGAGCAGTACTTC
CDR3 protein: CASSHTSGSYEQYF

clone size: NA
V gene: TRBV10-2
D gene: TRBD2
J gene: TRBJ2-7
CDR3 DNA: TGCGCCAGTAGGACTAGCGGGAGGGCCTACGAGCAGTACTTC
CDR3 protein: CASRTSGRAYEQYF

clone size: NA
V gene: TRBV27
D gene: NA
J gene: TRBJ1-1
CDR3 DNA: TGTGCCAGCAGTTTATCGATTAGAGCAATGAACACTGAAGCTTTCTTT
CDR3 protein: CASSLSIRAMNTEAFF

clone size: NA
V gene: TRBV7-3
D gene: TRBD2
J gene: TRBJ2-7
CDR3 DNA: TGTGCCAGCAGCTTAGACCTAGCGGGAGGGCCTCGCGAGCAGTACTTC
CDR3 protein: CASSLDLAGGPREQYF

clone size: NA
V gene: TRBV7-2
D gene: TRBD1
J gene: TRBJ1-4
CDR3 DNA: TGTGCCAGCAGCTTAGTATCGGGACAGAGTGAAAAACTGTTTTTT
CDR3 protein: CASSLVSGQSEKLFF

clone size: few
V gene: TRBV5-1
D gene: TRBD2
J gene: TRBJ2-1
CDR3 DNA: TGCGCCAGCAGCTTAACGGGACTAGCGGGAGGGGATGAGCAGTTCTTC
CDR3 protein: CASSLTGLAGGDEQFF

clone size: NA
V gene: TRBV7-9
D gene: NA
J gene: TRBJ1-4
CDR3 DNA: TGTGCCAGCAGTCAGTCGACAGGTACTAATGAAAAACTGTTTTTT
CDR3 protein: CASSQSTGTNEKLFF

clone size: many
V gene: TRBV11-2
D gene: NA
J gene: TRBJ1-1
CDR3 DNA: TGTGCCAGCAGCTTAGGCCAGGTGAACACTGAAGCTTTCTTT
CDR3 protein: CASSLGQVNTEAFF

clone size: few
V gene: TRBV29-1
D gene: NA
J gene: TRBJ1-3
CDR3 DNA: TGCAGCGTTGAAGACCCTTCGTCCCGGGCCATATATTTT
CDR3 protein: CSVEDPSSRAIYF

clone size: NA
V gene: TRBV5-1
D gene: TRBD1
J gene: TRBJ2-7
CDR3 DNA: TGCGCCAGCAGACCGGGGACAGGGGACGAGCAGTACTTC
CDR3 protein: CASRPGTGDEQYF

clone size: NA
V gene: TRBV15
D gene: NA
J gene: TRBJ2-7
CDR3 DNA: TGTGCCACCAGCAGAGGGGGCAGGGACGAGCAGTACTTC
CDR3 protein: CATSRGGRDEQYF

clone size: NA
V gene: TRBV24-1
D gene: NA
J gene: TRBJ2-1
CDR3 DNA: TGTGCCACCAGTGATATGGCGGAGAAGGTAAATGAGCAGTTCTTC
CDR3 protein: CATSDMAEKVNEQFF

clone size: NA
V gene: TRBV5-1
D gene: TRBD2
J gene: TRBJ2-3
CDR3 DNA: TGCGCCAGCAGTTCGGGACTAGCGGGGAGGCGGACAGATACGCAGTATTTT
CDR3 protein: CASSSGLAGRRTDTQYF

clone size: NA
V gene: TRBV19
D gene: NA
J gene: TRBJ1-5
CDR3 DNA: TGTGCCAGTAGTGCCGCGACAGGAATTAATCAGCCCCAGCATTTT
CDR3 protein: CASSAATGINQPQHF

clone size: NA
V gene: TRBV5-1
D gene: NA
J gene: TRBJ1-6
CDR3 DNA: TGCGCCAGCAGCTTGGGGACAGAACATAATTCACCCCTCCACTTT
CDR3 protein: CASSLGTEHNSPLHF

clone size: NA
V gene: TRBV2
D gene: NA
J gene: TRBJ1-2
CDR3 DNA: TGTGCCAGCAGTGAACGGGGGACTAACTATGGCTACACCTTC
CDR3 protein: CASSERGTNYGYTF

clone size: NA
V gene: TRBV2
D gene: NA
J gene: TRBJ2-2
CDR3 DNA: TGTGCCAGCAGACAGGACGGCGGGGAGCTGTTTTTT
CDR3 protein: CASRQDGGELFF

clone size: few
V gene: TRBV12-3/TRBV12-4
D gene: NA
J gene: TRBJ1-2
CDR3 DNA: TGTGCCAGCAGTTTCGGGACGGCGGGACGCTACACCTTC
CDR3 protein: CASSFGTAGRYTF

clone size: NA
V gene: TRBV5-4
D gene: NA
J gene: TRBJ1-4
CDR3 DNA: TGTGCCAGCAGCCCAGGGGTGGGAGAAAAACTGTTTTTT
CDR3 protein: CASSPGVGEKLFF

clone size: NA
V gene: TRBV6-1
D gene: TRBD1
J gene: TRBJ1-1
CDR3 DNA: TGTGCCAGCAGTGAATTCTGGGACAGGGGCCTGAACGAAGCTTTCTTT
CDR3 protein: CASSEFWDRGLNEAFF

clone size: NA
V gene: TRBV6-5
D gene: NA
J gene: TRBJ1-1
CDR3 DNA: TGTGCCAGCGGTAGCGGGGCGAAACAGGACACTGAAGCTTTCTTT
CDR3 protein: CASGSGAKQDTEAFF

clone size: NA
V gene: TRBV5-1
D gene: TRBD2
J gene: TRBJ2-3
CDR3 DNA: TGCGCCAGCAGAACGGGGGGAAAGAGGACAGATACGCAGTATTTT
CDR3 protein: CASRTGGKRTDTQYF

clone size: NA
V gene: TRBV13
D gene: TRBD1
J gene: TRBJ2-2
CDR3 DNA: TGTGCCAGCAGCGTGACGGGGACAGGGGCATCCGGGGAGCTGTTTTTT
CDR3 protein: CASSVTGTGASGELFF

clone size: NA
V gene: TRBV14
D gene: NA
J gene: TRBJ1-2
CDR3 DNA: TGTGCCAGCAGCCAGGAGGGAAATCGAGGCTACACCTTC
CDR3 protein: CASSQEGNRGYTF

clone size: NA
V gene: TRBV10-3
D gene: TRBD1
J gene: TRBJ2-6
CDR3 DNA: TGTGCCATCCGCCCTGGACAGGGGTCTGGGGCCAACGTCCTGACTTTC
CDR3 protein: CAIRPGQGSGANVLTF

clone size: NA
V gene: TRBV30
D gene: TRBD1
J gene: TRBJ1-1
CDR3 DNA: TGTGCCTGGAGTGGGGACAGGGGAACTGAAGCTTTCTTT
CDR3 protein: CAWSGDRGTEAFF

clone size: NA
V gene: TRBV11-3
D gene: NA
J gene: TRBJ1-2
CDR3 DNA: TGTGCCAGCAGCGAGACAGGAATCGGTGGCTACACCTTC
CDR3 protein: CASSETGIGGYTF

clone size: few
V gene: TRBV5-4
D gene: TRBD1
J gene: TRBJ2-7
CDR3 DNA: TGTGCCAGCAGCCCCGGGGGACAGGGCGGATCTTACGAGCAGTACTTC
CDR3 protein: CASSPGGQGGSYEQYF

clone size: NA
V gene: TRBV5-8
D gene: TRBD1
J gene: TRBJ1-2
CDR3 DNA: TGTGCCAGCAGCTCAAACCGACAGGGGACTGGCTATGGCTACACCTTC
CDR3 protein: CASSSNRQGTGYGYTF

clone size: NA
V gene: TRBV14
D gene: NA
J gene: TRBJ2-3
CDR3 DNA: TGTGCCAGTTCGACTCGGGTCGGGGAGAGGGATACGCAGTATTTT
CDR3 protein: CASSTRVGERDTQYF

clone size: NA
V gene: TRBV19
D gene: NA
J gene: TRBJ1-2
CDR3 DNA: TGTGCCAGTAGTACCCCCCGGGGGGGATTCTCGGATGGCTACACCTTC
CDR3 protein: CASSTPRGGFSDGYTF

clone size: once
V gene: TRBV27
D gene: TRBD1
J gene: TRBJ1-5
CDR3 DNA: TGTGCCAGCAGCCCCGGGACAGGGAGGGCTCAGCCCCAGCATTTT
CDR3 protein: CASSPGTGRAQPQHF

clone size: few
V gene: TRBV10-3
D gene: TRBD2
J gene: TRBJ2-1
CDR3 DNA: TGTGCCATCAGTGAGGTCGGTAGCGGGGGTATATCGGGCAATGAGCAGTTCTTC
CDR3 protein: CAISEVGSGGISGNEQFF

clone size: NA
V gene: TRBV19
D gene: TRBD1
J gene: TRBJ1-5
CDR3 DNA: TGTGCCAGTAGTATATTTCGGACAGGGGATATGGCCCAGCATTTT
CDR3 protein: CASSIFRTGDMAQHF

clone size: NA
V gene: TRBV24-1
D gene: NA
J gene: TRBJ1-2
CDR3 DNA: TGTGCCACCAGTGATCCTCAGGGGTCGAACTATGGCTACACCTTC
CDR3 protein: CATSDPQGSNYGYTF

clone size: NA
V gene: TRBV12-3/TRBV12-4
D gene: NA
J gene: TRBJ1-1
CDR3 DNA: TGTGCCAGCAGTTCGAGACAGGAAGCTTTCTTT
CDR3 protein: CASSSRQEAFF

clone size: NA
V gene: TRBV18
D gene: NA
J gene: TRBJ2-3
CDR3 DNA: TGTGCCAGCTCACCGGGCTCTAGCACAGATACGCAGTATTTT
CDR3 protein: CASSPGSSTDTQYF

clone size: once
V gene: TRBV21-1
D gene: NA
J gene: TRBJ1-5
CDR3 DNA: TGTGCCAGCACGCCCCGTGGGGGGGCGGAACAGCCCCAGCATTTT
CDR3 protein: CASTPRGGAEQPQHF

clone size: once
V gene: TRBV6-2/TRBV6-3
D gene: NA
J gene: TRBJ1-2
CDR3 DNA: TGTGCCAGCAGTCCGGACGTCCGAGGGGGCTACACCTTC
CDR3 protein: CASSPDVRGGYTF

clone size: NA
V gene: TRBV29-1
D gene: NA
J gene: TRBJ1-1
CDR3 DNA: TGCAGCGTTGACGAGGTTCGGACTGAAGCTTTCTTT
CDR3 protein: CSVDEVRTEAFF

clone size: NA
V gene: TRBV15
D gene: NA
J gene: TRBJ2-2
CDR3 DNA: TGTGCCACCAGCACCGCAGGGCCCGGGGAGCTGTTTTTT
CDR3 protein: CATSTAGPGELFF

clone size: once
V gene: TRBV5-1
D gene: NA
J gene: TRBJ2-1
CDR3 DNA: TGCGCCCGCCCGACAGTGGGCAGCTCCTACAATGAGCAGTTCTTC
CDR3 protein: CARPTVGSSYNEQFF

clone size: NA
V gene: TRBV15
D gene: TRBD1
J gene: TRBJ2-7
CDR3 DNA: TGTGCCACCAGCAGGAAAAGAGGGACAGGTAGCTCCTACGAGCAGTACTTC
CDR3 protein: CATSRKRGTGSSYEQYF

clone size: NA
V gene: TRBV6-5
D gene: NA
J gene: TRBJ1-1
CDR3 DNA: TGTGCCAGCAGTTACCAGGAGAACACTGAAGCTTTCTTT
CDR3 protein: CASSYQENTEAFF